This TCR beta chain came from a study of blood T cells in healthy people across ages. The germline V gene encodes CDR1 DFQATT and CDR2 SNEGSKA (reference sequence). Trimming removed 3 bases from V and 8 bases from J, with 13 bases in between. The CDR3 spans 12 residues. General study findings and limits: While age rose, TCR beta diversity per million T cells dropped in a roughly linear way.

Isolated PBMCs totaled at least 6 million in each sample. Concerning this clonotype: Its antigen is not identified.

A sample-barcoded 5' primer and a J-beta primer mix were used in a second PCR of about 6 to 11 cycles. Each CDR3 protein gets one entry after TCRdb re-called the 5' RACE reads with MiXCR. The data contain about 290,000 distinct CDR3 sequences, 25% to 30% of them seen just once; the ten biggest clones take up 29%. Sequencing input: blood. This sequence originates from a woman between 65 and 79 years old in good health. V usage is TRBV20-1 and J usage is TRBJ1-2; no clear D gene. The CDR3 coding sequence is TGCAGTGCTAGTACCTCAGGAGCAGGCTACACCTTC. This encodes CSASTSGAGYTF.